This T cell receptor (beta chain) emerged from a study of blood T cell repertoires in COVID-19. Study information: Sites across the United States, Italy and Spain contributed samples from acute and convalescent COVID-19. Nucleic acid was either cDNA or gDNA, and it came from T cells, B-cell-depleted T cells, or PBMCs.

Original processing notes: The assay estimated nucleated cells by amplifying reference gene primers. Produced via immunoSEQ multiplex PCR; TCRdb's table is partial and in-frame only. That table gives V, J and clone size, and the DNA gave D and trimming. This table holds about 360,000 clones, about four fifths found once. CDR3 size: 16 residues. V gave up 4 bases and J gave up 1 base; unmatched junction bases: 3. Looked up from germline, CDR1 is SGHVS and CDR2 is FQNEAQ. The clonotype originates from a man in his thirties or forties with active or convalescent COVID-19. The chain joins TRBV7-8 to TRBJ2-3; 12 nucleotides align to TRBD2. The sample comprised peripheral blood. CDR3 DNA sequence: TGTGCCAGCAGCTCGTCTAGCGGGAGGGGCACAGATACGCAGTATTTT. It codes for CASSSSSGRGTDTQYF.